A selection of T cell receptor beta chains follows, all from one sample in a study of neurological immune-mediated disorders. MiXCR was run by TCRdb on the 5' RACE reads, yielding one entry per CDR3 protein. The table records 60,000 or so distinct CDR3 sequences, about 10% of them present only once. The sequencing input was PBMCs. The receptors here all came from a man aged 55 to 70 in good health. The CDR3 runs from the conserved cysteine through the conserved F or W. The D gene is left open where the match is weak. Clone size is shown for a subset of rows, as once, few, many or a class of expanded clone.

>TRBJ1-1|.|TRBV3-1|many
CASSQVQARAEAFF
TGTGCCAGCAGCCAAGTACAGGCCCGGGCTGAAGCTTTCTTT
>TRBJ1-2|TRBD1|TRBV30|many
CAWTEGTVHGYTF
TGTGCCTGGACCGAGGGGACAGTTCATGGCTACACCTTC
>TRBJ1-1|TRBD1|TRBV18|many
CASSPWDRGIEAFF
TGTGCCAGCTCACCGTGGGACAGGGGAATTGAAGCTTTCTTT
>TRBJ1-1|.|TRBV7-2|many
CASSLVNTEAFF
TGTGCCAGCAGCTTAGTGAACACTGAAGCTTTCTTT
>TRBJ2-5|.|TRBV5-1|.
CASSLAGGEETQYF
TGCGCCAGCAGCTTGGCCGGGGGCGAGGAGACCCAGTACTTC
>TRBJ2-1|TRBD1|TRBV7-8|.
CASSLNRGGLTSHEQFF
TGTGCCAGCAGCCTCAACCGAGGGGGCCTTACCTCCCATGAGCAGTTCTTC
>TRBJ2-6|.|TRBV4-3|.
CASSQGGAGANVLTF
TGCGCCAGCAGCCAAGGGGGGGCTGGGGCCAACGTCCTGACTTTC
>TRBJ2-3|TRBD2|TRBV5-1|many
CASSKAGGPADTQYF
TGCGCCAGCAGCAAAGCGGGGGGGCCGGCTGATACGCAGTATTTT
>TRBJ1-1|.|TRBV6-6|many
CASNGNTEAFF
TGTGCCAGCAATGGGAACACTGAAGCTTTCTTT
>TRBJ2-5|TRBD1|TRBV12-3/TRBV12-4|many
CASMEQGAKTQYF
TGTGCCAGCATGGAACAGGGGGCGAAGACCCAGTACTTC
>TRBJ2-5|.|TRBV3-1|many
CASSLAWSVETQYF
TGTGCCAGCAGCCTCGCGTGGTCTGTGGAGACCCAGTACTTC
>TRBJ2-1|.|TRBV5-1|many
CASSLGDLYNEQFF
TGCGCCAGCAGCTTGGGGGACCTATACAATGAGCAGTTCTTC
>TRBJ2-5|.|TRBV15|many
CATSRGQIQETQYF
TGTGCCACCAGCAGAGGCCAAATCCAAGAGACCCAGTACTTC
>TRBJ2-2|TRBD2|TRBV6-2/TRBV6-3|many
CASDRQRGVGELFF
TGTGCCAGCGACCGTCAGCGGGGAGTGGGGGAGCTGTTTTTT
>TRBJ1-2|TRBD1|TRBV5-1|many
CASSLSADRPNYGYTF
TGCGCCAGCAGCTTGTCGGCGGACAGGCCTAACTATGGCTACACCTTC
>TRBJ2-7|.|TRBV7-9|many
CASSWDNSYEQYF
TGTGCCAGCAGCTGGGACAACTCCTACGAGCAGTACTTC
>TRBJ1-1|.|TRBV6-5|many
CASSYSVKPGRGGTEAFF
TGTGCCAGCAGTTACTCGGTTAAACCGGGACGCGGTGGCACTGAAGCTTTCTTT
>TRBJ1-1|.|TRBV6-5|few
CASSSPRSLNTEAFF
TGTGCCAGCAGTTCCCCCAGGAGTCTGAACACTGAAGCTTTCTTT
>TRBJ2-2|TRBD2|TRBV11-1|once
CASNGGEDNGELFF
TGTGCCAGCAATGGGGGGGAGGACAACGGGGAGCTGTTTTTT
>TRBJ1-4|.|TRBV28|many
CASSFSGAGEKLFF
TGTGCCAGCAGTTTTTCGGGGGCAGGAGAAAAACTGTTTTTT
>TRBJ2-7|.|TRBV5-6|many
CASSLAAARDEQYF
TGTGCCAGCAGCTTGGCCGCCGCTCGGGACGAGCAGTACTTC
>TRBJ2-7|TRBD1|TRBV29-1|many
CSGGQGRYEQYF
TGCAGCGGGGGACAGGGCCGGTACGAGCAGTACTTC
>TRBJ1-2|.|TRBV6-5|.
CASSYLGGANYGYTF
TGTGCCAGCAGTTATCTAGGAGGCGCTAACTATGGCTACACCTTC
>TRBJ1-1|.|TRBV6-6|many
CASSLGPDEAFF
TGTGCCAGCAGTTTAGGGCCGGATGAAGCTTTCTTT
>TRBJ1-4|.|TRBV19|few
CAGGEGAGKLFF
TGTGCCGGAGGGGAGGGTGCGGGGAAACTGTTTTTT
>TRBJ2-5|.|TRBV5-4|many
CASSGPGLANQETQYF
TGTGCCAGCAGCGGTCCGGGACTGGCCAATCAAGAGACCCAGTACTTC
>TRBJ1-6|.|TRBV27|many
CASSPADSFSPLHF
TGTGCCAGCAGTCCGGCGGACAGCTTTTCACCCCTCCACTTT
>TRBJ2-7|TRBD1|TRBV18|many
CASRAGTGNEQYF
TGTGCCAGCCGAGCCGGGACAGGGAACGAGCAGTACTTC
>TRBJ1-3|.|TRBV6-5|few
CASSYGAYRSSGNTIYF
TGTGCCAGCAGTTACGGGGCCTACAGGAGCTCTGGAAACACCATATATTTT
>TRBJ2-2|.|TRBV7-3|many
CASSLTGREGELFF
TGTGCCAGCAGCTTAACCGGCAGGGAGGGGGAGCTGTTTTTT
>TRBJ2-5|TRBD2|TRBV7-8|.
CASSPRTSGGRWETQYF
TGTGCCAGCAGCCCACGGACTAGCGGGGGGCGGTGGGAGACCCAGTACTTC
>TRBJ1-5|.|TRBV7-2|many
CASSLYGSHQPQHF
TGTGCCAGCAGCTTATATGGCAGCCATCAGCCCCAGCATTTT
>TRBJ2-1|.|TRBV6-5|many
CASSPTGLAQFF
TGTGCCAGCAGCCCCACAGGGTTAGCGCAGTTCTTC
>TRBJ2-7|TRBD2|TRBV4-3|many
CASSQGLAGAHYEQYF
TGCGCCAGCAGCCAAGGGCTAGCGGGGGCCCACTACGAGCAGTACTTC
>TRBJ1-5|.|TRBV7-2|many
CASTENRYSNQPQHF
TGTGCCAGCACCGAAAACAGGTATAGCAATCAGCCCCAGCATTTT
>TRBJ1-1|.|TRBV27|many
CASGKLGNTEAFF
TGTGCCAGCGGCAAGTTGGGGAACACTGAAGCTTTCTTT
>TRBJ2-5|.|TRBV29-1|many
CSVEETQYF
TGCAGCGTAGAAGAGACCCAGTACTTC
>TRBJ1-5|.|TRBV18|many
CASSPPFAAGSNQPQHF
TGTGCCAGCTCACCACCGTTCGCCGCCGGGAGCAATCAGCCCCAGCATTTT
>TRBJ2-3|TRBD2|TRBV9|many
CASSVDSGGSDTQYF
TGTGCCAGCAGCGTAGATAGCGGGGGTTCCGATACGCAGTATTTT
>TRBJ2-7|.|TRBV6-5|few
CASSLGRDSYEQYF
TGTGCCAGCAGTTTAGGCAGGGACTCCTACGAGCAGTACTTC
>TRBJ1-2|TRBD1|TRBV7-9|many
CASSPETGDSYGYTF
TGTGCCAGCAGCCCCGAGACAGGGGATAGCTATGGCTACACCTTC
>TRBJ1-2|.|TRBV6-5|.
CASRPDGNYGYTF
TGTGCCAGCAGACCCGACGGTAACTATGGCTACACCTTC
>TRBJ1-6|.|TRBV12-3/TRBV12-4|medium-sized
CASGVWGSSYNSPLHF
TGTGCCAGCGGGGTTTGGGGGAGCTCCTATAATTCACCCCTCCACTTT
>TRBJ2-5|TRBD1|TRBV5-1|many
CASSQGGQGETQYF
TGCGCCAGCAGCCAGGGCGGACAGGGAGAGACCCAGTACTTC
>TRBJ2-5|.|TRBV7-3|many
CASSLNPAGNQETQYF
TGTGCCAGCAGCTTAAATCCAGCGGGCAACCAAGAGACCCAGTACTTC
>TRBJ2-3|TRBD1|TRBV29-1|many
CSVRTGWDTQYF
TGCAGCGTTCGGACAGGGTGGGATACGCAGTATTTT
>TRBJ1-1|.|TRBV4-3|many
CASSQAMNTEAFF
TGCGCCAGCAGCCAAGCGATGAACACTGAAGCTTTCTTT
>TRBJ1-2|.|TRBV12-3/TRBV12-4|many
CASSSQTVNYGYTF
TGTGCCAGCAGTTCCCAGACAGTTAACTATGGCTACACCTTC
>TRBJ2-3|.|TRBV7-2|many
CASSLVVQGSDTQYF
TGTGCCAGCAGCTTAGTGGTGCAGGGGTCAGATACGCAGTATTTT
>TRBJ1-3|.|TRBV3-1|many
CASSPSVGVGNTIYF
TGTGCCAGCAGCCCGTCAGTCGGGGTGGGAAACACCATATATTTT
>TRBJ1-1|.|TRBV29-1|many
CSVDSSEGAFF
TGCAGCGTTGACAGCTCCGAAGGAGCTTTCTTT
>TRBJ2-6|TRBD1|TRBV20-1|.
CSAGPGTGGPGANVLTF
TGCAGTGCTGGTCCCGGGACAGGGGGCCCTGGGGCCAACGTCCTGACTTTC
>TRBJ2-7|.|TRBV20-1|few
CSAPGTHAYEQYF
TGCAGTGCTCCCGGGACTCATGCCTACGAGCAGTACTTC
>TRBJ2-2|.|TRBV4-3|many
CASSQYSSTGELFF
TGCGCCAGCAGCCAATACTCTAGCACCGGGGAGCTGTTTTTT
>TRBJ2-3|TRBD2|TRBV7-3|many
CASSLTGGLAGITDTQYF
TGTGCCAGCAGCTTAACGGGGGGACTAGCGGGGATCACAGATACGCAGTATTTT